This T cell receptor beta chain stems from a study of OX40 agonist ivuxolimab in advanced cancers. Study-wide findings and caveats: Expanded peripheral T cell antigen specificity was not determined.

Prior autoimmune disease or systemic immunosuppression barred patients. Assay used: immunoSEQ multiplex PCR; TCRdb lists only in-frame clones, some missing. The sample comprises approximately 31,000 clones, roughly nine tenths of which are singletons, and more than 25% rests with the top ten. The CDR3 totals 12 residues. Looked up from germline, CDR1 is SGHRS and CDR2 is YFSETQ. Between the trimmed V and J ends, which lost 3 bases and 7 bases, there was a span of 7 bases. This clone was picked up a small number of times. Antigen specificity is unknown. This receptor was taken from an adult with an advanced solid tumor such as melanoma, head and neck, liver or kidney cancer. This chain joins TRBV5-1 and TRBJ2-2; D ambiguous. The material was CD4+ or CD8+ T cells sorted from blood, obtained in a trial of the OX40 agonist ivuxolimab. CDR3 sequence reads: CASSYGGGELFF. The CDR3 DNA sequence: TGCGCCAGCAGCTATGGTGGCGGGGAGCTGTTTTTT.